This T cell receptor beta chain was captured by sequencing in a study of CD8+ T cells in alopecia areata (dated by TCRdb to the late 2010s). Background for the entire study: The study used high-throughput TCRbeta sequencing to examine T cell clonal expansion in alopecia areata, in both the C3H/HeJ mouse model and human patients. In humans, TCRbeta sequencing was performed on scalp tissue and on sorted CD4+ and CD8+ peripheral blood T cells from healthy controls and from patients with patchy or totalis/universalis alopecia areata. Scalp clonality was compared across normal scalp (n=4), patchy alopecia areata scalp (n=8), and alopecia totalis/universalis scalp (n=8). The RNA source kit depended on sample type: the PAXgene miRNA kit for fixed scalp, the miRNeasy kit for PBMCs, and the RNeasy kit for mouse skin. TCRbeta CDR3 regions were amplified by immunoSEQ multiplex PCR using 35 Vbeta forward and 13 Jbeta reverse primers.

V loses 7 bases, J loses 6 bases, and the germline ends lie 13 bases apart. The germline V gene sets CDR1 to SQVTM and CDR2 to ANQGSEA. The CDR3 spans 12 residues, from the cysteine through the phenylalanine. Only CDR3 DNA remains: 36 bases, in frame from the first base. Libraries were prepared through the immunoSEQ multiplex PCR assay. RNA was extracted from all samples and reverse transcribed into cDNA as template for TCR sequencing. First-strand cDNA was synthesized with SuperScript III using a 2:1 mix of oligo-dT and random hexamers. A synthetic immune receptor repertoire was used to assess amplification bias, and residual bias was removed computationally. The authors processed their data as follows. Raw reads were preprocessed to remove errors, and CDR3 was defined according to IMGT conventions as the region from the conserved cysteine to phenylalanine. To get clonality, Shannon entropy was normalized by log2 of the number of productive unique TCRs and the result was subtracted from 1. CD4 or CD8 identity of scalp clones was inferred by cross-referencing scalp TCRbeta sequences with sorted blood CD4 and CD8 repertoires. This is the immuneACCESS table as TCRdb keeps it, with only in-frame sequences that have V and J called. A part of the clones is gone; compared with another copy, unresolved V genes explain less than half, and the rest is unexplained. The V and J calls and clone size come from that table; D and trimming were worked out from the DNA. The sample records approximately 150,000 clones, roughly 58% of which are singletons. The top ten constitute 35% to 45% of the sample.

On the study overall, not on this receptor specifically: Compared with mice, TCR sequences shared between patients were less clear, possibly partly because of HLA diversity across the patient population. Unlike mouse skin, which is dominated by gammadelta T cells, normal human skin has resident alphabeta T cells that are also sequenced, and this complicates analysis of the scalp TCR repertoire. Higher clonality and more expanded CD8+ clones were observed in lesional scalp than in normal scalp, particularly in alopecia totalis/universalis, a finding suggestive of antigenic drive.

PBMCs were separated by density centrifugation and stained for CD3, CD4 and CD8, after which CD4+ and CD8+ T cells were sorted on a FACSAria. Unaffected controls provided scalp biopsies and blood samples. In the case of this clone: What this receptor recognizes is not known. No base quality information exists; no much larger clone differs at one position.

The rearrangement combines TRBV29-1 with TRBJ2-1; the D gene is perhaps TRBD1 or TRBD2, as each covers 5 bases. The source material was CD8+ T cells sorted from blood. This clonotype was sampled from a human donor in good health. The CDR3 region reads CSGGPHPNEQFF. The DNA sequence is TGCAGCGGGGGACCCCACCCCAATGAGCAGTTCTTC.